This is a list of T cell receptor beta chains from one sample in a study of identical twins. Using its own MiXCR run on the 5' RACE reads, TCRdb lists one record per CDR3 protein. The data show approximately 350,000 distinct CDR3 sequences, with 12% seen just once and 7.2% held by the top ten. The sample also formed part of further work on yellow fever vaccine responses in identical twins.

The sequenced material came from CD8+ T cells sorted from blood. The receptors shown here come from a woman younger than 30 in good health. Both conserved end residues are part of each CDR3. The D gene is left open where the match is weak. The size of a clone is reported for some rows only, either as once, few or many, or as a class for expanded clones.

clone_size j_call cdr3_length d_call v_call cdr3_aa cdr3_nt
- TRBJ2-1 11 - TRBV20-1 CSANTNNEQFF TGCAGTGCTAACACCAACAATGAGCAGTTCTTC
few TRBJ1-1 16 - TRBV13 CASSTRPWGVDTEAFF TGTGCCAGCAGCACCCGACCCTGGGGGGTAGACACTGAAGCTTTCTTT
many TRBJ2-2 17 TRBD2 TRBV5-1 CASSWEGERSNTGELFF TGCGCCAGCAGCTGGGAGGGAGAGCGCTCGAACACCGGGGAGCTGTTTTTT
few TRBJ2-7 13 - TRBV7-9 CASTSTASYEQYF TGTGCCAGCACCTCGACAGCCTCCTACGAGCAGTACTTC
few TRBJ2-1 16 TRBD1 TRBV27 CASSPPGGNFINEQFF TGTGCCAGCAGTCCCCCAGGGGGCAATTTCATCAATGAGCAGTTCTTC
few TRBJ2-1 13 - TRBV9 CASSARGSDEQFF TGTGCCAGCAGCGCACGAGGGTCCGACGAGCAGTTCTTC
- TRBJ1-2 18 TRBD1 TRBV29-1 CSVEGRGQGASVRGGYTF TGCAGCGTTGAAGGGCGGGGACAGGGGGCCTCTGTCCGTGGAGGCTACACCTTC
- TRBJ2-1 16 TRBD2 TRBV12-3/TRBV12-4 CASSGPPGLVYNEQFF TGTGCCAGCAGCGGTCCGCCGGGACTAGTCTACAATGAGCAGTTCTTC
- TRBJ2-5 14 - TRBV12-3/TRBV12-4 CASSRGQFQETQYF TGTGCCAGCAGCCGTGGACAATTTCAAGAGACCCAGTACTTC
few TRBJ2-5 16 TRBD2 TRBV6-5 CASSYVYGTRRETQYF TGTGCCAGCAGTTATGTTTACGGGACTAGAAGAGAGACCCAGTACTTC
few TRBJ2-3 14 TRBD2 TRBV6-2/TRBV6-3 CASSTTSDTDTQYF TGTGCCAGCAGTACCACTAGCGACACAGATACGCAGTATTTT
- TRBJ2-2 16 - TRBV5-8 CASSNHLGVRTGELFF TGTGCCAGCAGCAACCACCTCGGGGTTCGCACCGGGGAGCTGTTTTTT